One sample yielded the 3 T cell receptor beta chains listed below, sequenced in a study of vaccination effects on CD4 cells after COVID-19. Before sequencing, viral peptide pools were used by the ViraFEST assay to expand antigen-specific CD4+ T cells. Culturing for around 10 days preceded CD4+ T cell isolation. Every participant took two doses of the BNT162b2 or mRNA-1273 vaccine. The repertoire was sequenced with immunoSEQ multiplex PCR; TCRdb's copy has only in-frame clones and lacks some. The sample yields under 80,000 clones, 73% seen once. The antigens these receptors bind are not known. This specimen was CD4+ T cells from PBMCs cultured with HCoV-229E spike peptides, taken after COVID-19 vaccination. The source is a human donor who received a COVID-19 vaccine.

The chain couples TRBV24-1 to TRBJ2-3, with TRBD2 identical over 11 bases. Germline loops: CDR1 KGHDR, CDR2 SFDVKD. CDR3 length equals 16 residues. Trimming cost V 2 bases and J 5 bases; bases outside gene matches: 5. The CDR3 loop is CATSDSAGTSGDTQYF. The CDR3 nucleotides read TGTGCCACCAGTGATTCCGCCGGGACTAGCGGAGATACGCAGTATTTT.

A word on this clone: The junction does not match germline at one end; this may be a read error. The rearrangement links TRBV3-1 (or the pseudogene TRBV3-2) to TRBJ1-3; D is unresolved. Germline V gives CDR1 LGHDT, CDR2 YNNKEL (reference sequence). The CDR3 runs 14 residues. The CDR3 sequence: CASTQGGIGNTIYF. CDR3 nucleotides: TGTGCCAGCACCCAAGGCGGCATTGGGAACACCATATATTTT.

The V call is TRBV11-2, the J call TRBJ1-4; D gene uncertain. V was clipped by 0 bases and J by 9 bases, with 8 bases between them. The CDR3 is 13 amino acids. CDR1 and CDR2 from the germline V gene are SGHAT and FQNNGV. In DNA form, the CDR3 reads TGTGCCAGCAGCTTAGATCCTACAAAAAAACTGTTTTTT. Translation gives CASSLDPTKKLFF.